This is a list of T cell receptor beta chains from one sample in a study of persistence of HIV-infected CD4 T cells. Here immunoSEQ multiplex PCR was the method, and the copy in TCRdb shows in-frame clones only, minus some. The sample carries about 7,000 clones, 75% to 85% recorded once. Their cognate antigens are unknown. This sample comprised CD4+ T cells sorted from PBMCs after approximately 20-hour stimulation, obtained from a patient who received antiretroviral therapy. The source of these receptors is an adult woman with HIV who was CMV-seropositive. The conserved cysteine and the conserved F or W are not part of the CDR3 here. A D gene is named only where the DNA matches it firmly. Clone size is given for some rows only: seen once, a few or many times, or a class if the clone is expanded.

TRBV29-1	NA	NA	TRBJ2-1	SGHRAYNEQF
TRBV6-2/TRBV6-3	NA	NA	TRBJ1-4	ASSYSPNRGRDMNEKLF
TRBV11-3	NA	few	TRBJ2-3	ASSLNIRDTQY
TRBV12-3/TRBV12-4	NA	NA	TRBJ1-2	ASSLDRVGGYT
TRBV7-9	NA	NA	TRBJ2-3	ASSLDTTDTQY
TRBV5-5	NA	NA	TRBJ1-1	ASSLLATQYTEAF
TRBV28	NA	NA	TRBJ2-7	ASSNYEQY
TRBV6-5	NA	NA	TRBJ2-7	ASSLQGEGSYEQY
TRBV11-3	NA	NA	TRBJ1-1	ASSLVAGMNTEAF
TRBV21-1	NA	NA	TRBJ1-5	ASSKILGQGRYVGNQPQH
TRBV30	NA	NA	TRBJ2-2	AWSEMTGELF
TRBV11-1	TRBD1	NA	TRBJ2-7	ASSYDREEQY
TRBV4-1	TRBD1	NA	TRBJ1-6	ASSQAGTANSPLH
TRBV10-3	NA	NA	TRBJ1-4	ATRGGNEKLF
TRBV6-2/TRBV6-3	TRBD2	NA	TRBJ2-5	ASSYPGGMETQY
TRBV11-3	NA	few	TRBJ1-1	ASSLGGGVASEAF
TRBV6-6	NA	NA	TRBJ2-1	ASSYGVPQNEQF
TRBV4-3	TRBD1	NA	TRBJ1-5	ASSEGQGYQPQH
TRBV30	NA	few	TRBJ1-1	AWRPSSPEAF
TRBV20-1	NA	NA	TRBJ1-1	RGAQGTEAF
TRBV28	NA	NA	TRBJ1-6	ASSGVGSPLH
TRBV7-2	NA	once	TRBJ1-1	ASSFQINTEAF
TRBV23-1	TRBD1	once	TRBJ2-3	ASSQIGRGITDTQY
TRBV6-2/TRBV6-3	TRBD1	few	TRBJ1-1	ASSQRQGMNTEAF
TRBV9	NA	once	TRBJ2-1	ASSVGGISHNEQF
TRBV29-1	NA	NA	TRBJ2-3	SVATDTQY
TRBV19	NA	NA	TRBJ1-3	ASSISWGRGNTIY
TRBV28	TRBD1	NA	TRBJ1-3	ASISLPGQGTSGNTIY
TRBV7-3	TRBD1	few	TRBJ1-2	ASSPGTANDYGYT
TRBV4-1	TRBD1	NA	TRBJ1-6	ASSQGPQGARNSPLH
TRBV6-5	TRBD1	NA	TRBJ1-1	ASSTYRGATEAF
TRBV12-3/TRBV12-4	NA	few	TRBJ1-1	ASSLLGEAF
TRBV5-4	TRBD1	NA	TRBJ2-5	ASSLANRGETQY
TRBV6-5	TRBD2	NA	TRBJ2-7	ASSYSRGLAFGEQY
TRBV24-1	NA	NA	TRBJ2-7	ATSGGSNLHEQY
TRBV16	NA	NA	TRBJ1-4	ASSQQDRFNEKLF
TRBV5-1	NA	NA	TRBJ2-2	ASSLTGEATGELF
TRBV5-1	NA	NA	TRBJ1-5	ASSLAGGRQPQH
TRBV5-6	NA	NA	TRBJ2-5	ASSFTGMGPIAQY
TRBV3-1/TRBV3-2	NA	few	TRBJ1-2	ASSQAGGTTNYGYT
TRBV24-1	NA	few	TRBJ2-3	ATSDPQGTIADTQY
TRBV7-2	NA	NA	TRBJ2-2	ASSLAGWNTGELF
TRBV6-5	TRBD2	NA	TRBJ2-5	ASRRIAGNQETQY
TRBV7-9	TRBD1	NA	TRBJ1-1	ASSLETQGGTEAF
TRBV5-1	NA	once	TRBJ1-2	ASSLAGRTGSRGDGYT
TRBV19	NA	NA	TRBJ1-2	ASSVDGEANYGYT
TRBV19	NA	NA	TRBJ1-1	ASSLKKSTEAF
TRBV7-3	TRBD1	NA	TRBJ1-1	ASSLTGAGNTEAF
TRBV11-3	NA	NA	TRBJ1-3	ASSLVGHTIY
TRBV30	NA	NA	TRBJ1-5	AWTGRGWNQPQH
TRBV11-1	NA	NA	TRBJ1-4	ASSSGIREKLF
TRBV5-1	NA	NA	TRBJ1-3	ASSLTGSPGNTIY
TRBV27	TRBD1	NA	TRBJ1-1	ASSLSPGGNTEAF
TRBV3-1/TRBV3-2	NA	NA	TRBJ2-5	ASSQEGLAVQKTQY
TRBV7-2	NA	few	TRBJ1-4	ASSSGAATTNEKLF